This record covers a single TCR beta chain. The PCR made use of 60 Vbeta and 13 Jbeta primers. This table comes from immunoSEQ multiplex PCR, and its TCRdb copy is limited to in-frame clones, with some not included. The sample data list 150,000 to 200,000 clones. This specimen comes from a study of cytomegalovirus exposure and HLA in healthy donors. CDR1 MNHEY and CDR2 SVGAGI come from the germline V gene. Between the trimmed V and J ends, which lost 6 bases and 3 bases, there was a span of 16 bases. The CDR3 is 15 residues long. This sequence originates from a woman aged 55-69 years in good health and CMV-seronegative. Input material: PBMCs. J is TRBJ2-3 and V is TRBV6-5; maybe TRBD1 (5 bases). The CDR3 is CASSSRDSTTDTQYF. The DNA for the CDR3 is TGTGCCAGCAGCTCCCGAGACAGCACTACAGATACGCAGTATTTT.